Given below is one T cell receptor beta chain in context. The entry originates in a study of blood T cell repertoires in COVID-19. Study-wide background: Whether acute or convalescent, the COVID-19 samples came from the United States, Italy and Spain. The cDNA or gDNA used as material had been derived from T cells, B-cell-depleted T cells, or PBMCs.

Trimming removed 3 bases at V and 7 bases at J, with 12 bases between. Germline V gives CDR1 LNHDA, CDR2 SQIVND (reference sequence). The length of the CDR3 is 14 residues. Measured with immunoSEQ multiplex PCR; TCRdb has only the in-frame clones, and not every one. The sample consists of under 300,000 clones, roughly four fifths of them appearing once. This chain joins TRBV19 and TRBJ1-4, with D perhaps matching TRBD1 (6 bases). The source material was peripheral blood. This sequence originates from a man aged 45 to 65 with acute or convalescent COVID-19. The CDR3 region has the DNA TGTGCCAGTAGTATCAGGGGAGTTGCTGAAAAACTGTTTTTT. Amino acids: CASSIRGVAEKLFF.